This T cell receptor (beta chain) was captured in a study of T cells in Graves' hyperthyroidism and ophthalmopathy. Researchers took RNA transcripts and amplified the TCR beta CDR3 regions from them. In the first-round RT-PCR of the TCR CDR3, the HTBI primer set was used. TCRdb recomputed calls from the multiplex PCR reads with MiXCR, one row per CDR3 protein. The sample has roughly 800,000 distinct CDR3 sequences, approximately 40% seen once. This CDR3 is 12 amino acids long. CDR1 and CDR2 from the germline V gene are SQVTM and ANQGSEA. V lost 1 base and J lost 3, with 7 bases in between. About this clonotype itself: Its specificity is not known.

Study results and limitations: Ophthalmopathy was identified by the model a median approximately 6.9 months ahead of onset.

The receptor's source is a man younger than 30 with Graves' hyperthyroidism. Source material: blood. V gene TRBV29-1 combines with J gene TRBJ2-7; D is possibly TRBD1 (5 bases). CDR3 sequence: CSVEGTHYEQYF. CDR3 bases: TGCAGCGTTGAAGGGACACACTACGAGCAGTACTTC.